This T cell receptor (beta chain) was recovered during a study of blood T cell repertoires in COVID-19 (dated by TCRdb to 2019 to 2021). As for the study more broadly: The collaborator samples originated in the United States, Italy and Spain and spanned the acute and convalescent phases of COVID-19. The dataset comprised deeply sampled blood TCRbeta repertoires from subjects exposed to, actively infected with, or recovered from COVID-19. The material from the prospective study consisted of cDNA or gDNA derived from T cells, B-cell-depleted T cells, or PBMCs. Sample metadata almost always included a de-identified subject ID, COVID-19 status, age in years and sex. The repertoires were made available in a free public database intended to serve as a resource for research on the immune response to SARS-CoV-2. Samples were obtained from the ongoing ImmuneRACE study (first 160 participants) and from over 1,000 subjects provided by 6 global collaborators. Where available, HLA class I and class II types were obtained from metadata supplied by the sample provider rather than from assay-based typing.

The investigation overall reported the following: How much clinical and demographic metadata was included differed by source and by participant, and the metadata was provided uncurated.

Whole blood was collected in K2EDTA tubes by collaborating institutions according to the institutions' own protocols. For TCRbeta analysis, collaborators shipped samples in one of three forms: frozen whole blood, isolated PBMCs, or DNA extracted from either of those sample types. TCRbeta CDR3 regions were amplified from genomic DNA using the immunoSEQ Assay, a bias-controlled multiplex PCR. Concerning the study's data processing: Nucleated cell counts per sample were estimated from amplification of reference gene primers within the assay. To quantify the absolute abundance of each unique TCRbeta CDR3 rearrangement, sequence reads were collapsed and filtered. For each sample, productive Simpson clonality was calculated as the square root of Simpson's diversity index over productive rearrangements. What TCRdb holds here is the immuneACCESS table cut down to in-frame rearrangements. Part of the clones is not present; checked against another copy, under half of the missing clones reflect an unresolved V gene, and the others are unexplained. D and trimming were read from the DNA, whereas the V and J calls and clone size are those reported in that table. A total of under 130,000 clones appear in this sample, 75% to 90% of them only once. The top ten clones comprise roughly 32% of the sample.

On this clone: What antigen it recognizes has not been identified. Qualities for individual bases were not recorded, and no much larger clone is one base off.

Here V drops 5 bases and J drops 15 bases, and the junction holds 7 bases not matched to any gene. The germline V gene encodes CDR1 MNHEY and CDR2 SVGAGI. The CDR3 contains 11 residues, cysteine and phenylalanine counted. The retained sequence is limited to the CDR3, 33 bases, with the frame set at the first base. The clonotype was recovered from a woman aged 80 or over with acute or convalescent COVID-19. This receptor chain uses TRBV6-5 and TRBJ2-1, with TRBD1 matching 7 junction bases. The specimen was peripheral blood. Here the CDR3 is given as CASSPGTELFF. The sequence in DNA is TGTGCCAGCAGTCCGGGGACAGAACTGTTCTTC.